This T cell receptor (beta chain) derives from a study of blood T cells in healthy people across ages. At the level of the study: About one barcoded beta molecule per two T cells was captured by template switching. General study results and limits: A strong correlation was found between TCR beta diversity and the percentage of naive T cells. Long-lived and aged donors differed, with more naive CD4+ cells and higher diversity in the long-lived.

This clonotype was detected a few times. Its antigen is as yet unknown. The CDR3 sequence is 16 residues long. Germline V lookup: CDR1 SGHKS, CDR2 YYEKEE (reference sequence). V shed 5 bases and J 3 bases; nucleotides not matched to a gene: 13. The use of a sample-barcoded 5' primer and a J-beta primer mix characterized a second PCR of roughly 6 to 12 cycles. TCRdb ran MiXCR on the 5' RACE reads and lists one entry per CDR3 protein. The repertoire holds 1.8 million or so distinct CDR3 sequences, with approximately 40% as singletons. The J gene is TRBJ2-7, the V gene TRBV5-5, with 8 bases lining up with TRBD2. The receptor was isolated from a human donor in good health. Sequenced input: blood. The CDR3 DNA reads TGTGCCAGCAGTTTCGAGGGGAGCGGGGGACTCTACGAGCAGTACTTC. It yields the protein CASSFEGSGGLYEQYF.